Shown below are 4 T cell receptor beta chains from a single sample sequenced in a study of Ad26.COV2.S vaccination and SARS-CoV-2 variants. The data were produced by immunoSEQ multiplex PCR, yet TCRdb's version contains in-frame clones alone and is incomplete. This sample has more than 400,000 clones, with 90% found just once. Treatment here: roughly 20 received Ad26.COV2.S at low or high dose, single or two shots; 5 received placebo; per-sample allocation not given. Collection of samples fell on day 63 after the first vaccine or placebo injection. The input for sequencing was peripheral blood, taken in a trial of Ad26.COV2.S vaccine versus placebo. All receptors derive from a person between 18 and 65 years old who received the Ad26.COV2.S COVID-19 vaccine or a placebo.

The rearrangement joins TRBV18 to TRBJ2-1, with TRBD1 identical over 7 bases. This CDR3 has 16 amino acids. Unmatched junction bases numbered 7, after V lost 5 bases and J lost 0 bases. Germline lookup yields CDR1 KGHSH and CDR2 LQKENI. The CDR3 region is CASSADRPSSYNEQFF. The CDR3 nucleotides are TGTGCCAGCTCAGCGGACAGGCCGAGCTCCTACAATGAGCAGTTCTTC.

This clone turned up a few times. The rearrangement joins TRBV5-4 to TRBJ2-5; D unclear. The CDR3 loop spans 13 amino acids. V was clipped by 4 bases and J by 5 bases, with 12 bases between them. The V gene's germline CDR1 is SGHNT and CDR2 YYREEE (reference sequence). The CDR3 reads CASSAEVRETQYF. The CDR3, as DNA: TGTGCCAGCAGCGCCGAAGTCCGCGAGACCCAGTACTTC.

The V call is TRBV3-1 (or the pseudogene TRBV3-2), the J call TRBJ1-2; 8 nucleotides match TRBD1. The V segment lost 1 base and the J segment 0 bases; nucleotides outside the gene matches: 4. The CDR3 has 16 residues. In germline, CDR1 is LGHDT, CDR2 YNNKEL (reference sequence). The CDR3 DNA follows: TGTGCCAGCAGCCAAGCGGGGACAGGAGCTAACTATGGCTACACCTTC. Its protein is CASSQAGTGANYGYTF.

The V gene is TRBV7-2, the J gene TRBJ1-6, with a possible D match to TRBD1 (5 bases). Germline CDR1 reads SGHTA; CDR2 reads FQGNSA. There are 14 residues in the CDR3. V lost 5 bases, J lost 7 bases, and 12 bases lay in between. In DNA, the CDR3 is TGTGCCAGCAGCCGCGGGGGGGGAAATTCACCCCTCCACTTT. This encodes CASSRGGGNSPLHF.